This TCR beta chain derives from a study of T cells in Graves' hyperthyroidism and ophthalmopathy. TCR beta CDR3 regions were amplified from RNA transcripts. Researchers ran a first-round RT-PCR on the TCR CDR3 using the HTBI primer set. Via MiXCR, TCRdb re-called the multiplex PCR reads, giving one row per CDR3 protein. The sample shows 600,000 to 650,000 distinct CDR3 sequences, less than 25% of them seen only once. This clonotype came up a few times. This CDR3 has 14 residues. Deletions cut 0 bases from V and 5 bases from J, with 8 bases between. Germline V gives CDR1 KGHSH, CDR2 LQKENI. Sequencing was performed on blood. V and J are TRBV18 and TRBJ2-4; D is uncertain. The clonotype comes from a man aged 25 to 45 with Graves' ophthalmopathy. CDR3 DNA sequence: TGTGCCAGCTCACCACCCCTAGGCCAAAACATTCAGTACTTC. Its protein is CASSPPLGQNIQYF.